This T cell receptor (beta chain) was captured in a study of prognosis after radiotherapy for stage I lung cancer. Genomic DNA served as the source from which two-round multiplex PCR generated TCR beta CDR3 amplicons. Every TRBV and TRBJ gene had its own specific primer in first-round PCR. TCRdb recomputed calls from the multiplex PCR reads with MiXCR, one row per CDR3 protein. Of 20,000 to 25,000 distinct CDR3 sequences in the sample, about 46% were seen once. This CDR3 has 15 amino acids. Losses at the gene ends were 4 bases for V and 1 base for J; bases not matched to a gene: 5. Germline CDR1 SGHNT, CDR2 YYREEE (reference sequence). This clonotype was recorded many times.

The source of this sequence is a donor of 50 years or more with non-small cell lung cancer. V gene TRBV5-4 combines with J gene TRBJ2-3, with 8 bases lining up with TRBD2. The input for sequencing was PBMCs, taken before or after stereotactic body radiation therapy (not recorded which). In nucleotides, the CDR3 is TGTGCCAGCAGCCCAAAGACTAGCGGCACAGATACGCAGTATTTT. Its translation: CASSPKTSGTDTQYF.